One and the same sample provided the 5 T cell receptor beta chains below, sequenced in a study of blood T cell repertoires in COVID-19 (TCRdb year 2020). Receptor amplification or capture employed the immunoSEQ multiplex PCR assay. TCRdb's version of the immuneACCESS table is confined to in-frame rearrangements and falls short of the full clone set. An unresolved V gene accounts for under half of the shortfall where checked; the remainder is of unknown origin. The sample table lists under 110,000 clones, 85% of them with a count of one. The top ten clones comprise more than 1.5% of the sample. Sequenced input: peripheral blood. These receptors were obtained from a woman in her seventies with active or convalescent COVID-19.

This clone was seen a single time. The chain links TRBV21-1 to TRBJ2-1; the table's D gene call, TRBD2, was not cross checked with the DNA. TRBV21-1 is assigned pseudogene status. This CDR3 is built from 24 residues. In DNA, the CDR3 is TGTGCCAGCAGCAAATTGGCTAGCGGGAGGACTTTAGGTTATCCATCGAGCTCCTACAATGAGCAGTTCTTC. This codes for CASSKLASGRTLGYPSSSYNEQFF.

The V call is TRBV10-2, the J call TRBJ2-3, with D perhaps TRBD1 (6 bases). CDR3 size: 15 residues. CDR1 and CDR2 (germline): WSHSY, SAAADI. V was pared by 7 bases and J by 1 base, with 15 bases between. The CDR3 protein is CASNRQEIRTDTQYF. DNA of the CDR3: TGCGCCAGCAACAGACAGGAAATACGCACAGATACGCAGTATTTT.

This sequence joins TRBV5-4 and TRBJ1-2; 7 nucleotides agree with TRBD1. V trimming: 0 bases; J trimming: 5 bases; junction bases outside the gene matches: 4. Germline assignment: CDR1 SGHNT and CDR2 YYREEE (reference sequence). The CDR3 is 14 amino acids. The CDR3 region is CASSLDRGPYGYTF. CDR3 DNA: TGTGCCAGCAGCTTGGACAGGGGCCCTTATGGCTACACCTTC.

The genes are TRBV28 and TRBJ2-1, with 8 bases lining up with TRBD1. The CDR3 length is 17 residues. The trim removed 5 bases at V and 7 bases at J, leaving 16 bases unmatched. Germline loops: CDR1 MDHEN, CDR2 SYDVKM. CDR3 amino acids: CASSPTPGQEDRNEQFF. CDR3 bases: TGTGCCAGCAGTCCTACACCGGGACAGGAGGACAGGAATGAGCAGTTCTTC.

The genes are TRBV7-2 and TRBJ2-3; 12 bases align to TRBD2. CDR1 and CDR2 from the germline V gene are SGHTA and FQGNSA. Trimming at V came to 5 bases and at J to 0 bases, leaving 6 bases not matched to a gene. CDR3 length: 17 residues. The CDR3 nucleotides read TGTGCCAGCAGCCCCACTAGCGGGAGGACTAGCACAGATACGCAGTATTTT. Amino acid sequence: CASSPTSGRTSTDTQYF.